One and the same sample provided the 23 T cell receptor beta chains below, sequenced in a study of PD-1 blockade in classical Hodgkin lymphoma. The method was immunoSEQ multiplex PCR; TCRdb's version includes in-frame clones alone and lacks a portion of them. The table has several thousand clones, about 81% seen once. In every patient, relapse followed autologous stem cell transplantation, while exposure to brentuximab vedotin differed. Isolation of CD4+ T cells from thawed PBMCs was performed by magnetic negative selection. The material sequenced was CD4+ T cells from blood, taken at baseline. The receptors stem from a human donor with classical Hodgkin lymphoma.

V usage is TRBV19 and J usage is TRBJ1-2; perhaps TRBD1 as D (6 bases). V was cut by 9 bases and J by 7 bases, with 21 bases left in between. The germline CDR1 and CDR2 sequences are LNHDA and SQIVND (reference sequence). The CDR3 extends over 14 amino acids. This CDR3 reads CASSPGTRAGGYTF. The CDR3, as DNA: TGTGCCAGCTCGCCCGGGACAAGGGCTGGTGGCTACACCTTC.

The V gene is TRBV11-2, the J gene TRBJ2-3; 10 bases line up with TRBD2. The germline CDR1 and CDR2 sequences are SGHAT and FQNNGV. Unmatched junction bases numbered 10, after V lost 5 bases and J lost 2 bases. The CDR3 runs 17 residues. CDR3 region: CASSPPRLAGPTDTQYF. CDR3 nucleotides: TGTGCCAGCAGCCCCCCGCGACTAGCGGGCCCCACAGATACGCAGTATTTT.

The V call is TRBV19, the J call TRBJ2-3; D may be TRBD1 (5 bases). Between the trimmed V and J ends, which lost 5 bases and 1 base, there was a span of 13 bases. This CDR3 has 15 residues. From germline, CDR1 is LNHDA and CDR2 SQIVND (reference sequence). CDR3 sequence reads: CASSVQVLGTDTQYF. The CDR3 DNA reads TGTGCCAGTAGTGTACAGGTTCTGGGCACAGATACGCAGTATTTT.

The genes are TRBV7-2 and TRBJ2-5, with D hard to call. The V and J ends lost 2 bases and 5 bases respectively, with 12 bases between them. This CDR3 contains 14 residues. Per the germline V gene, CDR1 is SGHTA and CDR2 is FQGNSA. CDR3 nucleotides: TGTGCCAGCAGCTTACTTAGGACCGGGGAGACCCAGTACTTC. It specifies CASSLLRTGETQYF.

The rearrangement uses TRBV5-8 and TRBJ2-1; the D gene could be TRBD1 or TRBD2 (5 bases each). CDR1 is SGHTS and CDR2 is YDEGEE in the germline V gene. This CDR3 has 15 amino acids. V was pared by 4 bases and J by 6 bases, with 17 bases between. CDR3 loop: CASSRDGNEGNEQFF. In nucleotides, the CDR3 is TGTGCCAGCAGCCGGGACGGGAATGAAGGCAATGAGCAGTTCTTC.

V and J are TRBV5-1 and TRBJ1-2; D is possibly TRBD1 (6 bases). The V gene's germline CDR1 is SGHRS and CDR2 YFSETQ. V gave up 5 bases and J gave up 6 bases, with 17 bases separating them. The CDR3 length is 14 residues. The CDR3 is CASSDRLGPNGYTF. The CDR3, as DNA: TGCGCCAGCAGTGACAGGCTGGGTCCGAATGGCTACACCTTC.

The rearrangement uses TRBV2 and TRBJ1-2; D not resolved. CDR3 length: 13 residues. Germline CDR1 reads SNHLY; CDR2 reads FYNNEI. The V gene lost 8 bases and the J gene lost 2 bases, with 12 bases spanning the gap. CDR3 sequence reads: CASGAGMNYGYTF. CDR3 coding DNA: TGTGCCAGCGGAGCAGGAATGAACTATGGCTACACCTTC.

The V call is TRBV7-9, the J call TRBJ1-4; 9 nucleotides line up with TRBD1. The germline gives CDR1 SEHNR, CDR2 FQNEAQ (reference sequence). This CDR3 contains 15 residues. The trim removed 5 bases at V and 7 bases at J, leaving 8 bases unmatched. CDR3 loop: CASSLGQGQSEKLFF. The CDR3 nucleotides are TGTGCCAGCAGCCTAGGACAGGGGCAGAGTGAAAAACTGTTTTTT.

The V gene is TRBV28, the J gene TRBJ2-5; 9 nucleotides match TRBD2. The trim removed 2 bases at V and 4 bases at J, leaving 5 bases unmatched. The CDR3 sequence is 15 residues long. The V gene's germline CDR1 is MDHEN and CDR2 SYDVKM. Written as DNA, the CDR3 is TGTGCCAGCAGTTTAAAGTCTAGCGGGATAGAGACCCAGTACTTC. This translates into CASSLKSSGIETQYF.

This clone was detected a few times. The chain carries TRBV19 and TRBJ1-4, with D perhaps TRBD1 (6 bases). Germline CDR1 is LNHDA and CDR2 is SQIVND (reference sequence). Trimming removed 4 bases at V and 7 bases at J, with 19 bases between. This CDR3 spans 16 amino acids. The CDR3 region has the DNA TGTGCCAGTAGTACAAGCAGGGGCCAGAGGATTGAAAAACTGTTTTTT. It yields the protein CASSTSRGQRIEKLFF.

V gene TRBV7-3 combines with J gene TRBJ1-5, with a possible D match to TRBD1 (5 bases). This CDR3 has 14 amino acids. Per the germline V gene, CDR1 is SGHTA and CDR2 is FQGTGA. V lost 1 base and J 5 bases, leaving 9 bases between the germline ends. CDR3 residues: CASSLKGYDQPQHF. The CDR3 nucleotides read TGTGCCAGCAGCTTAAAGGGGTACGATCAGCCCCAGCATTTT.

This clone appeared a single time. This chain uses TRBV7-9 with TRBJ2-7; 7 bases map to TRBD2. The CDR3 contains 13 residues. Losses at the gene ends were 3 bases for V and 6 bases for J; bases not matched to a gene: 5. Germline loops: CDR1 SEHNR, CDR2 FQNEAQ (reference sequence). Written as DNA, the CDR3 is TGTGCCAGCAGCTTGGGAGGGGCTGCCGAGCAGTACTTC. Its translation: CASSLGGAAEQYF. Filled out from reference TRBV7-9 and TRBJ2-7, the complete variable domain reads DTGVSQNPRHKITKRGQNVTFRCDPISEHNRLYWYRQTLGQGPEFLTYFQNEAQLEKSRLLSDRFSAERPKGSFSTLEIQRTEQGDSAMYLCASSLGGAAEQYFGPGTRLTVT.

This clone has only a few counts. V and J are TRBV19 and TRBJ2-3; 7 nucleotides align to TRBD2. CDR1 LNHDA and CDR2 SQIVND come from the germline V gene (reference sequence). The CDR3 sequence is 15 residues long. J lost 0 bases, V lost 7 bases, and 7 bases had no gene match. The CDR3 nucleotides read TGTGCCAGTATCGAGCGGGGCCGGAGCACAGATACGCAGTATTTT. Protein product: CASIERGRSTDTQYF.

The chain has TRBV6-6 and TRBJ1-5, with D possibly matching TRBD1 (5 bases). The V and J ends lost 6 bases and 1 base respectively, with 13 bases between them. Germline V gene lookup returns CDR1 MNHNY and CDR2 SVGAGI (reference sequence). The CDR3 length is 15 residues. This CDR3 is CASSRGGDSNQPQHF. DNA for the CDR3: TGTGCCAGCAGCCGGGGGGGGGACAGCAATCAGCCCCAGCATTTT.

A few counts support this clone. The chain is built from TRBV5-1 and TRBJ2-7; no reliable D call. CDR1 is SGHRS, CDR2 YFSETQ, per germline. This CDR3 region has 14 residues. Trimming stripped 0 bases from V and 4 bases from J, with 11 bases between. For the CDR3, the DNA is TGCGCCAGCAGCTTGGAGGCGGAAGAATACGAGCAGTACTTC. This gives the protein CASSLEAEEYEQYF. The variable domain in full, completed from reference TRBV5-1 and TRBJ2-7, reads KAGVTQTPRYLIKTRGQQVTLSCSPISGHRSVSWYQQTPGQGLQFLFEYFSETQRNKGNFPGRFSGRQFSNSRSEMNVSTLELGDSALYLCASSLEAEEYEQYFGPGTRLTVT.

A single count supports this clone. The chain has TRBV9 and TRBJ1-4; 7 nucleotides agree with TRBD1. Losses at the gene ends were 4 bases for V and 4 bases for J; bases not matched to a gene: 10. The CDR3 runs to 16 residues. Germline-derived CDR1 and CDR2 are SGDLS and YYNGEE. The CDR3 reads CASSSRRDSLNEKLFF. DNA of the CDR3: TGTGCCAGCAGCAGCCGACGGGACAGTCTTAATGAAAAACTGTTTTTT.

V is TRBV7-9 and J is TRBJ2-5; D is unclear. This CDR3 is 11 amino acids long. V was clipped by 3 bases and J by 1 base, with 0 bases between them. The germline V gene encodes CDR1 SEHNR and CDR2 FQNEAQ (reference sequence). CDR3 sequence reads: CASSFQETQYF. CDR3 sequence (DNA): TGTGCCAGCAGCTTCCAAGAGACCCAGTACTTC.

CDR3 amino acids: CASSLLGDTQYF. The CDR3 nucleotides are TGTGCCAGCAGCTTACTAGGAGATACGCAGTATTTT. The rearrangement uses TRBV7-9 and TRBJ2-3; D remains unclear. The CDR3 covers 12 residues. Germline lookup yields CDR1 SEHNR and CDR2 FQNEAQ (reference sequence). Trimming left V 2 bases short and J 5 bases short, with 5 bases between.

This clone was counted a single time. The chain links TRBV4-3 to TRBJ1-4, with D tentatively TRBD1 (6 bases). Trimming shortened V by 0 bases and J by 7 bases, and 21 bases separated the two germline ends. CDR3 length: 18 amino acids. Germline V CDR1 and CDR2: LGHNA, YSLEER. CDR3 nucleotides: TGCGCCAGCAGCCAAGATCTCCTCGGGGGCCCGGTCTCTGAAAAACTGTTTTTT. It is translated as CASSQDLLGGPVSEKLFF.

The CDR3 coding sequence is TGTGCCAGCAGCCCTGGGGCCAATAGCAATCAGCCCCAGCATTTT. Encoded protein: CASSPGANSNQPQHF. The chain employs TRBV7-2 and TRBJ1-5; weak D call: TRBD1 (5 bases). The V end lost 5 bases, the J end lost 0 bases, and 11 bases lay between the germline ends. Germline V lookup: CDR1 SGHTA, CDR2 FQGNSA. The CDR3 has 15 residues. Variable domain in full (rest from reference TRBV7-2 and TRBJ1-5): GAGVSQSPSNKVTEKGKDVELRCDPISGHTALYWYRQSLGQGLEFLIYFQGNSAPDKSGLPSDRFSAERTGGSVSTLTIQRTQQEDSAVYLCASSPGANSNQPQHFGDGTRLSIL.

This chain connects TRBV7-5 to TRBJ2-3; the tabulated D call, TRBD2, remains unverified against the DNA. TRBV7-5 is termed a pseudogene. The CDR3 covers 14 residues. The CDR3 protein is CARSSGLCRDTQYF. The CDR3 nucleotides are TGTGCCAGAAGTTCGGGACTCTGCAGGGATACGCAGTATTTT.

The rearrangement uses TRBV7-6 and TRBJ2-7; D may be TRBD1 (6 bases). CDR1 and CDR2 from the germline V gene are SGHVS and FNYEAQ. Trimming pared 5 bases from V and 0 bases from J, leaving 14 bases between. The CDR3 runs 15 residues. The DNA for the CDR3 is TGTGCCAGCAGCGCCCGGACAGTAAGCTCCTACGAGCAGTACTTC. Its translation is CASSARTVSSYEQYF.

The V call is TRBV7-2, the J call TRBJ2-5, with D possibly TRBD2 on 5 matching bases. Deletions cut 4 bases from V and 3 bases from J, with 18 bases between. Germline lookup yields CDR1 SGHTA and CDR2 FQGNSA. There are 16 residues in the CDR3. The CDR3 nucleotides read TGTGCCAGCAGCTCCGCCCCGCGGACTGTTAAAGAGACCCAGTACTTC. This codes for CASSSAPRTVKETQYF.